What follows describes a single TCR beta chain. These data originate in a study of technical replicates of blood from several donors. Germline CDR1 MGHRA, CDR2 YSYEKL. The J segment lost 0 bases and the V segment lost 7 bases, leaving 7 bases of the junction unmatched. The CDR3 is 17 amino acids. Method: immunoSEQ multiplex PCR; TCRdb's copy keeps in-frame clones and lacks some. The table has nearly 80,000 clones, approximately 96% seen once; the top ten hold roughly 0.3%. This chain joins TRBV4-1 and TRBJ2-2; 11 bases are a match to TRBD2. Sequenced input: T cells isolated from PBMCs. The sequence was collected from a human donor in good health. CDR3 in DNA: TGCGCCAGCACCTATAGCGGGAGGGCCCCGAACACCGGGGAGCTGTTTTTT. Protein: CASTYSGRAPNTGELFF.